This T cell receptor (beta chain) was observed in a study of OX40 agonist ivuxolimab in advanced cancers. Across the study: With a range of roughly 20 to 85, age averaged approximately 55 years, and about 82% were male. General study findings and limits: Antigens targeted by the expanded peripheral T cells were not determined.

Assay: immunoSEQ multiplex PCR; the TCRdb copy retains only in-frame clones and omits some. The sample comprises some 150,000 clones, 90% of which are singletons, and roughly 1.1% rests with the top ten. In regard to this clone: Its antigen is currently unknown.

The V gene's germline CDR1 is MNHNY and CDR2 SVGAGI (reference sequence). The CDR3 spans 12 residues. Trimming at V came to 5 bases and at J to 4 bases, leaving 0 bases not matched to a gene. Cycle 7 day 1, cycle 4 day 1, and baseline were the timepoints at which blood was sampled. The chain combines TRBV6-6 with TRBJ1-2; 8 bases agree with TRBD1. This material consisted of CD4+ or CD8+ T cells sorted from blood, taken in a trial of the OX40 agonist ivuxolimab. The TCR originated in an adult with an advanced solid tumor such as melanoma, head and neck, liver or kidney cancer. The CDR3 here is CASSTGGYGYTF. CDR3 DNA sequence: TGTGCCAGCAGTACAGGGGGCTATGGCTACACCTTC.